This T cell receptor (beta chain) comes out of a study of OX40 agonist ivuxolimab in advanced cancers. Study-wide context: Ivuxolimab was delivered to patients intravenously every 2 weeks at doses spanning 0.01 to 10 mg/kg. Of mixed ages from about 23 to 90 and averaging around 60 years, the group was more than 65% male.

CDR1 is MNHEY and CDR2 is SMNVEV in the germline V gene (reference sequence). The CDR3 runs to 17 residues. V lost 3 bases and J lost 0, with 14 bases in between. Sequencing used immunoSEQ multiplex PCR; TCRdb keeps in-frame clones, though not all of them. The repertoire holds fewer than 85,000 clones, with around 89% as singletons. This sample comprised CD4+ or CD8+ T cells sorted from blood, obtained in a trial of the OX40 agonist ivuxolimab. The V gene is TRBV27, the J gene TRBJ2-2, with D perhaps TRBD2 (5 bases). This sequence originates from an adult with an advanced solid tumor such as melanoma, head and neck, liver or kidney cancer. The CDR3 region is CASSLTFAGANTGELFF. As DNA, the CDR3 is TGTGCCAGCAGTTTGACTTTCGCGGGCGCGAACACCGGGGAGCTGTTTTTT.